Listed here is a single T cell receptor beta chain. The CDR3 has 15 amino acids. The germline CDR1 and CDR2 sequences are GTSNPN and SVGIG (reference sequence). The V gene end was trimmed by 2 bases and the J gene end by 5 bases; junction bases not matched to a gene: 9. The data are from a study of blood T cell repertoires in COVID-19. Turning to the study itself: The cDNA or gDNA used as material had been derived from T cells, B-cell-depleted T cells, or PBMCs.

This table comes from immunoSEQ multiplex PCR, and its TCRdb copy is limited to in-frame clones, with some not included. The sample includes around 170,000 clones, about 85% of them seen just once. This chain uses TRBV30 with TRBJ1-2, with TRBD1 matching 9 bases. Sequencing used peripheral blood. This clonotype originated in a man aged 55 to 70 with acute or convalescent COVID-19. CDR3 in DNA: TGTGCCTGGAGTACGGGGACAGGGATTCGTTATGGCTACACCTTC. This encodes CAWSTGTGIRYGYTF.